This entry features one T cell receptor beta chain sequence. The sample comes from a study of OX40 agonist ivuxolimab in advanced cancers. Study in general: Hepatocellular carcinoma, melanoma, renal cell or head and neck cancer was diagnosed in the dose-escalation patients. Cohort: around 79% men, mean age 60, aged about 20 to 90. Partial responses were achieved by three patients: one hepatocellular carcinoma, two cutaneous melanoma.

Generated by immunoSEQ multiplex PCR, the TCRdb table keeps only in-frame clones and is missing some. The data hold about 50,000 clones, with roughly 77% observed a single time. This CDR3 contains 15 residues. The germline CDR1 and CDR2 sequences are SGHVS and FQNEAQ. The J segment lost 0 bases and the V segment lost 6 bases, leaving 6 bases of the junction unmatched. Blood sampling was done at baseline, cycle 4 day 1, and cycle 7 day 1. The V gene is TRBV7-8, the J gene TRBJ2-3; 7 positions agree with TRBD1. The sequences come from CD4+ or CD8+ T cells sorted from blood, collected in a trial of the OX40 agonist ivuxolimab. The clonotype comes from an adult with an advanced solid tumor such as melanoma, head and neck, liver or kidney cancer. The DNA for the CDR3 is TGTGCCAGCAGAAGGCCGGGACAGAGCACAGATACGCAGTATTTT. Translating gives CASRRPGQSTDTQYF. Variable domain in full (rest from reference TRBV7-8 and TRBJ2-3): GAGVSQSPRYKVAKRGQDVALRCDPISGHVSLFWYQQALGQGPEFLTYFQNEAQLDKSGLPSDRFFAERPEGSVSTLKIQRTQQEDSAVYLCASRRPGQSTDTQYFGPGTRLTVL.